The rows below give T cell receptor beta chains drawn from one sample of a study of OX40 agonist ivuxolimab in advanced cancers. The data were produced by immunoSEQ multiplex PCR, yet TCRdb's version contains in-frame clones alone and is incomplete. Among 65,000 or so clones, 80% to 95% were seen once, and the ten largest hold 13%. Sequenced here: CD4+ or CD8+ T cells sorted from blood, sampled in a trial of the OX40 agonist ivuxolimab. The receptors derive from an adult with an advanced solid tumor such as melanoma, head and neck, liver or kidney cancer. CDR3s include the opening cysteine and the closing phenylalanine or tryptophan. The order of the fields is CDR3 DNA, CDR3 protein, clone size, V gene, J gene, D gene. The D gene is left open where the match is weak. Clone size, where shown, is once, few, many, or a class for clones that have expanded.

CDR3nt: TGTGCCAGCGGCGACGGGGTTCAGCCCCAGCATTTT
CDR3aa: CASGDGVQPQHF
abundance: few
v_gene: TRBV9
j_gene: TRBJ1-5
d_gene: -

CDR3nt: TGTGCCAGCAGCGTGGAGACAGGGGGGCTTAGGAACACTGAAGCTTTCTTT
CDR3aa: CASSVETGGLRNTEAFF
abundance: few
v_gene: TRBV5-6
j_gene: TRBJ1-1
d_gene: TRBD1

CDR3nt: TGTGCCAGCAGTCCTTCAGGGGAGAATGAGCAGTTCTTC
CDR3aa: CASSPSGENEQFF
abundance: -
v_gene: TRBV6-4
j_gene: TRBJ2-1
d_gene: -

CDR3nt: TGTGCCAGCAGCAGAGGGGGGAATGAGCAGTTCTTC
CDR3aa: CASSRGGNEQFF
abundance: -
v_gene: TRBV7-9
j_gene: TRBJ2-1
d_gene: -

CDR3nt: TGTGCCACCAGCAGAGACGGTAGCGGGGGTGAGACCCAGTACTTC
CDR3aa: CATSRDGSGGETQYF
abundance: -
v_gene: TRBV15
j_gene: TRBJ2-5
d_gene: TRBD2

CDR3nt: TGTGCCACCAGCAGAGAACTAGCGGGAGTCTGGTCCTACGAGCAGTACTTC
CDR3aa: CATSRELAGVWSYEQYF
abundance: -
v_gene: TRBV15
j_gene: TRBJ2-7
d_gene: TRBD2

CDR3nt: TGTGCCAGCAGCTTAGTTGGGGGGGTAGGGACTGAAGCTTTCTTT
CDR3aa: CASSLVGGVGTEAFF
abundance: -
v_gene: TRBV7-9
j_gene: TRBJ1-1
d_gene: -

CDR3nt: TGTGCCAGTAGTATGTTTTATTCAGCTTTCTTT
CDR3aa: CASSMFYSAFF
abundance: few
v_gene: TRBV19
j_gene: TRBJ1-1
d_gene: -

CDR3nt: TGTGCCACCGCGGGGGGGACAGCCTACTTC
CDR3aa: CATAGGTAYF
abundance: -
v_gene: TRBV2
j_gene: TRBJ2-7
d_gene: TRBD2

CDR3nt: TGTGCCAGTAGTATAGCTGGGGGCTACCCCAATCAGCCCCAGCATTTT
CDR3aa: CASSIAGGYPNQPQHF
abundance: -
v_gene: TRBV19
j_gene: TRBJ1-5
d_gene: -

CDR3nt: TGTGCCAGCAGCTTAGCAGAGGCCTACGAGCAGTACTTC
CDR3aa: CASSLAEAYEQYF
abundance: -
v_gene: TRBV11-2
j_gene: TRBJ2-7
d_gene: -

CDR3nt: TGTGCCAGCACCTTCTCGCCGACAGGGGCCTATGGCTACACCTTC
CDR3aa: CASTFSPTGAYGYTF
abundance: -
v_gene: TRBV7-6
j_gene: TRBJ1-2
d_gene: TRBD1

CDR3nt: TGTGCCAGCAGTTTAGAGGGGAATGGGTTCGTAACTAATGAAAAACTGTTTTTT
CDR3aa: CASSLEGNGFVTNEKLFF
abundance: -
v_gene: TRBV28
j_gene: TRBJ1-4
d_gene: -

CDR3nt: TGTGCCAGTAGTATTAGTCCGGGGATCACTGAAGCTTTCTTT
CDR3aa: CASSISPGITEAFF
abundance: -
v_gene: TRBV19
j_gene: TRBJ1-1
d_gene: -

CDR3nt: TGCGCCAGCAGGGGGGACAGCTCCTACGAGCAGTACTTC
CDR3aa: CASRGDSSYEQYF
abundance: -
v_gene: TRBV4-1
j_gene: TRBJ2-7
d_gene: TRBD1

CDR3nt: TGTGCCAGTAGCACAGGGATCAACGAGCAGTACTTC
CDR3aa: CASSTGINEQYF
abundance: -
v_gene: TRBV19
j_gene: TRBJ2-7
d_gene: -

CDR3nt: TGTGCCAGCAGCTTAGCCCGGACGGTCTACAATCAGCCCCAGCATTTT
CDR3aa: CASSLARTVYNQPQHF
abundance: -
v_gene: TRBV7-2
j_gene: TRBJ1-5
d_gene: -

CDR3nt: TGTGCCAGCAGCGAGTTTGTGGGGGACGGGGAGCAGTACTTC
CDR3aa: CASSEFVGDGEQYF
abundance: once
v_gene: TRBV5-5
j_gene: TRBJ2-7
d_gene: -

CDR3nt: TGTGCCAGCAGCCCCGTAGGGGGGGCCGGAGTGGCAGATACGCAGTATTTT
CDR3aa: CASSPVGGAGVADTQYF
abundance: -
v_gene: TRBV7-9
j_gene: TRBJ2-3
d_gene: -

CDR3nt: TGTGCCAGCAGTTTAGACATTCAGTACTTC
CDR3aa: CASSLDIQYF
abundance: -
v_gene: TRBV6-6
j_gene: TRBJ2-4
d_gene: -

CDR3nt: TGTGCCTGGAGTACCGCCGGGACAGGTAATCAGCCCCAGCATTTT
CDR3aa: CAWSTAGTGNQPQHF
abundance: -
v_gene: TRBV30
j_gene: TRBJ1-5
d_gene: TRBD1

CDR3nt: TGTGCCAGCAGCTTAGGAGGAGGGACAGGGTGGGAGACCCAGTACTTC
CDR3aa: CASSLGGGTGWETQYF
abundance: once
v_gene: TRBV11-2
j_gene: TRBJ2-5
d_gene: TRBD1

CDR3nt: TGTGCCAGCAGCCCGTCACCTAGCGGCGGCACCGGGGAGCTGTTTTTT
CDR3aa: CASSPSPSGGTGELFF
abundance: -
v_gene: TRBV6-6
j_gene: TRBJ2-2
d_gene: TRBD2

CDR3nt: TGTGCCAGTAACCCAGGGACTAGCGATTTTACCGGGGAGCTGTTTTTT
CDR3aa: CASNPGTSDFTGELFF
abundance: -
v_gene: TRBV19
j_gene: TRBJ2-2
d_gene: TRBD2

CDR3nt: TGTGCCAGCACCATCCGGGCTGGCCAGCCGAACACCGGGGAGCTGTTTTTT
CDR3aa: CASTIRAGQPNTGELFF
abundance: -
v_gene: TRBV9
j_gene: TRBJ2-2
d_gene: -

CDR3nt: TGCGCCAGCAGCTTGGGGGCGGGGTACGAGCAGTACTTC
CDR3aa: CASSLGAGYEQYF
abundance: -
v_gene: TRBV5-1
j_gene: TRBJ2-7
d_gene: -

CDR3nt: TGCGCCAGCAGCTTACGAGACGTTAATGAAAAACTGTTTTTT
CDR3aa: CASSLRDVNEKLFF
abundance: -
v_gene: TRBV5-1
j_gene: TRBJ1-4
d_gene: -

CDR3nt: TGTGCCAGCAGCCGCACCCCCGGGGGACATCTAAGCACAGATACGCAGTATTTT
CDR3aa: CASSRTPGGHLSTDTQYF
abundance: -
v_gene: TRBV7-6
j_gene: TRBJ2-3
d_gene: -

CDR3nt: TGTGCCAGCAGTTATTCAGGGCTCCATGAGCAGTTCTTC
CDR3aa: CASSYSGLHEQFF
abundance: -
v_gene: TRBV6-5
j_gene: TRBJ2-1
d_gene: -

CDR3nt: TGTGCCAGCAGCCCCCCGGTCGCCCCAGGGGGGCAGTATTTT
CDR3aa: CASSPPVAPGGQYF
abundance: -
v_gene: TRBV7-9
j_gene: TRBJ2-3
d_gene: TRBD1

CDR3nt: TGCGCCAGCAGCGACAGAATAAACACCGGGGAGCTGTTTTTT
CDR3aa: CASSDRINTGELFF
abundance: -
v_gene: TRBV5-1
j_gene: TRBJ2-2
d_gene: -

CDR3nt: TGCGCCAGCAGTTTCGACGGGAACACTGAAGCTTTCTTT
CDR3aa: CASSFDGNTEAFF
abundance: -
v_gene: TRBV10-2
j_gene: TRBJ1-1
d_gene: -

CDR3nt: TGCAGCGTAACAGGGAGTAAGGGGGAGCAGTACTTC
CDR3aa: CSVTGSKGEQYF
abundance: once
v_gene: TRBV29-1
j_gene: TRBJ2-7
d_gene: -

CDR3nt: TGTGCCAGCAGCTTAGGTCAGGGGGGAGGCGAGCAGTACTTC
CDR3aa: CASSLGQGGGEQYF
abundance: -
v_gene: TRBV7-6
j_gene: TRBJ2-7
d_gene: -

CDR3nt: TGTGCTAGTGGTTTGTACAGGGGCGCGGGAGAGACCCAGTACTTC
CDR3aa: CASGLYRGAGETQYF
abundance: -
v_gene: TRBV12-5
j_gene: TRBJ2-5
d_gene: TRBD1

CDR3nt: TGTGCCAGCAGCCACCGGGACTTCACAGATACGCAGTATTTT
CDR3aa: CASSHRDFTDTQYF
abundance: -
v_gene: TRBV13
j_gene: TRBJ2-3
d_gene: -

CDR3nt: TGTGCCAGTAGTAACACAGGGGCAGATACGCAGTATTTT
CDR3aa: CASSNTGADTQYF
abundance: -
v_gene: TRBV19
j_gene: TRBJ2-3
d_gene: TRBD1

CDR3nt: TGCAGCGCCCTACTAGCGGGAGTTCTCGAGCAGTACTTC
CDR3aa: CSALLAGVLEQYF
abundance: once
v_gene: TRBV29-1
j_gene: TRBJ2-7
d_gene: TRBD2

CDR3nt: TGCGCCAGCAGCTTGGAGGGAGACAATGAGCAGTTCTTC
CDR3aa: CASSLEGDNEQFF
abundance: -
v_gene: TRBV5-1
j_gene: TRBJ2-1
d_gene: -